The sequence of this T cell receptor (beta chain) was determined in a study of T cell responses to AZD1222 COVID-19 vaccine. The trim removed 5 bases at V and 11 bases at J, leaving 10 bases unmatched. Germline V CDR1 and CDR2: GTSNPN, SVGIG (reference sequence). This CDR3 spans 13 amino acids. Generated by immunoSEQ multiplex PCR, the TCRdb table keeps only in-frame clones and is missing some. This table holds roughly 150,000 clones, approximately 90% found once. The receptor comes from an adult in good health. Here the sequenced sample was peripheral blood, taken on day 0 of AZD1222 vaccination. The V gene is TRBV30, the J gene TRBJ1-1; 11 bases align to TRBD1. The CDR3 DNA reads as TGTGCCTGGGGTCGGGACAGGGGGAATCCGGCTTTCTTT. Protein product: CAWGRDRGNPAFF.